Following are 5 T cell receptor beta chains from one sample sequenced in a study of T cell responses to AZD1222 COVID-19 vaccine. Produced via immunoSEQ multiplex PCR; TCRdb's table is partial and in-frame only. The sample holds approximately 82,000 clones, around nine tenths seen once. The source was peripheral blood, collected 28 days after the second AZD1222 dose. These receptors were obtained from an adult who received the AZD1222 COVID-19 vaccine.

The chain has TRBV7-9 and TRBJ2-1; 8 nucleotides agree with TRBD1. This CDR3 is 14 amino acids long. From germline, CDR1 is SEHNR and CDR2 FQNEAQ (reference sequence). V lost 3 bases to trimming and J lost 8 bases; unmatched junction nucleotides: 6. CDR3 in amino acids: CASSFGTGRDEQFF. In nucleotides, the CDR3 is TGTGCCAGCAGCTTTGGGACAGGCCGCGATGAGCAGTTCTTC.

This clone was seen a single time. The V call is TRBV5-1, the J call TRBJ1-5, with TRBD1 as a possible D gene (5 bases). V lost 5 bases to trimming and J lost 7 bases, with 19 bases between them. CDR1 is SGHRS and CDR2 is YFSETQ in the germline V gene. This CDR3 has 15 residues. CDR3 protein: CASSPDRDKGQPQHF. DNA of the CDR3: TGCGCCAGCAGTCCAGACCGGGATAAGGGGCAGCCCCAGCATTTT.

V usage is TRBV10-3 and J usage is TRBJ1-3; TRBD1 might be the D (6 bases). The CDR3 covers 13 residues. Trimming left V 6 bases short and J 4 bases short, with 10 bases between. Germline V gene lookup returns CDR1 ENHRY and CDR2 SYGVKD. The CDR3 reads CAIRGGPGNTIYF. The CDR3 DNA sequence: TGTGCCATCAGAGGGGGGCCGGGAAACACCATATATTTT.

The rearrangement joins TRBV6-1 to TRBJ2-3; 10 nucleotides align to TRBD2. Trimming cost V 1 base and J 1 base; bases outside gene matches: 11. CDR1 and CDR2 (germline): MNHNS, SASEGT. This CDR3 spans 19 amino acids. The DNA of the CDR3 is TGTGCCAGCAGTGAAGTCGGAGCGGGGGGGCGGAGGGGCACAGATACGCAGTATTTT. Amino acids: CASSEVGAGGRRGTDTQYF.

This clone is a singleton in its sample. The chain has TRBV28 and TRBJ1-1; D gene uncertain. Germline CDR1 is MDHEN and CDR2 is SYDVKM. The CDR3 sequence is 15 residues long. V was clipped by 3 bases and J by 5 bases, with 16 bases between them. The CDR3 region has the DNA TGTGCCAGCAGTTTCAGGCGCAGCTTGACGACTGAAGCTTTCTTT. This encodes CASSFRRSLTTEAFF.